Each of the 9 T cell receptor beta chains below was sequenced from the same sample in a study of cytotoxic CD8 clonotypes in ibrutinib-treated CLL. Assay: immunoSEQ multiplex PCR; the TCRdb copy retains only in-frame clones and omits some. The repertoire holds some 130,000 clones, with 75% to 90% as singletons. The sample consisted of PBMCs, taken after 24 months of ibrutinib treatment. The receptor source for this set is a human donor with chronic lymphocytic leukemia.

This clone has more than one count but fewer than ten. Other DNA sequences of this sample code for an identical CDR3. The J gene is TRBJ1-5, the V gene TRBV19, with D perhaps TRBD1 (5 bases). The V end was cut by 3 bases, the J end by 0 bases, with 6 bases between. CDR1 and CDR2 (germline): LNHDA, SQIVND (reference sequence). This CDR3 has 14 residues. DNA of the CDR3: TGTGCCAGTAGTATTGACAGTAGCAATCAGCCCCAGCATTTT. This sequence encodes CASSIDSSNQPQHF.

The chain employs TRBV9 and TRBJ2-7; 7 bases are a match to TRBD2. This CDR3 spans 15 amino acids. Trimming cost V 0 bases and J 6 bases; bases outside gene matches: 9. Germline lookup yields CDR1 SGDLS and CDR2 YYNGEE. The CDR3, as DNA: TGTGCCAGCAGCGTAGGAGGGAGGGCCTTTTTCGAGCAGTACTTC. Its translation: CASSVGGRAFFEQYF.

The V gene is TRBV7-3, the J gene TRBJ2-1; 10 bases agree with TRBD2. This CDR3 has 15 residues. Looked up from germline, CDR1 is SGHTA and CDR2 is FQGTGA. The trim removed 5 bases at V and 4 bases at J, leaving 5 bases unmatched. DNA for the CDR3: TGTGCCAGCAGCATCACTAGCGGGACTTACAATGAGCAGTTCTTC. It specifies CASSITSGTYNEQFF.

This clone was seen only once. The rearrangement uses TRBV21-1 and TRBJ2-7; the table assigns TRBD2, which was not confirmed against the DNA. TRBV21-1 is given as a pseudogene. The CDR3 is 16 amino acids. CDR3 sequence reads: CASSTLARGKTYEQYF. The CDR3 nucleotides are TGTGCCAGCAGCACGCTCGCGCGGGGGAAAACCTACGAGCAGTACTTC.

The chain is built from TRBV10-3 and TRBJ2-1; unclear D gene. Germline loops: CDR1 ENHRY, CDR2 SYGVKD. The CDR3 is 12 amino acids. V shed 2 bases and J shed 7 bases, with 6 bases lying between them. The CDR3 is CAISEQANEQFF. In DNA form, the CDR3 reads TGTGCCATCAGTGAGCAGGCTAATGAGCAGTTCTTC.

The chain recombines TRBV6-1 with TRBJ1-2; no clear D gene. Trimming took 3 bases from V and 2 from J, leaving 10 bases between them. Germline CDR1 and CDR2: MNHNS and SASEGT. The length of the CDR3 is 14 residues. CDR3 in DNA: TGTGCCAGCAGTGAGGTCCTAACGAACTATGGCTACACCTTC. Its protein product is CASSEVLTNYGYTF.

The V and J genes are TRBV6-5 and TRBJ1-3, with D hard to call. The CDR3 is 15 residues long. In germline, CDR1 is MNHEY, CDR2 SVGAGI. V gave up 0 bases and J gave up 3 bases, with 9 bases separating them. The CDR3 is CASSYSQSVGNTIYF. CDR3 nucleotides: TGTGCCAGCAGTTACTCGCAGTCAGTTGGAAACACCATATATTTT.

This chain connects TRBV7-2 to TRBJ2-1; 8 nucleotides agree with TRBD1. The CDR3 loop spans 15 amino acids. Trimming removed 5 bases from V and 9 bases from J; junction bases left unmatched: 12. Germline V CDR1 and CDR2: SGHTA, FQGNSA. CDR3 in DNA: TGTGCCAGCAGCGCCGGACAGGGCCTAAGAAGTGAGCAGTTCTTC. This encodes CASSAGQGLRSEQFF.

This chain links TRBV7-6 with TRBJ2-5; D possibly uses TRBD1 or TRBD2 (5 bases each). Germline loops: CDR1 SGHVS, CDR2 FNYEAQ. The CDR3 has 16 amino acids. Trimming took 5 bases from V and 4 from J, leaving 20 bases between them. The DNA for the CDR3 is TGTGCCAGCAGCCGTGTGGTGGGGCGGGCGGGAGAGACCCAGTACTTC. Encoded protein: CASSRVVGRAGETQYF.